This section outlines one TCR beta chain sequence together with its context. CDR1 and CDR2 from the germline V gene are MNHEY and SVGAGI. The CDR3 has 13 residues. The V and J ends lost 6 bases and 0 bases respectively, with 6 bases between them. TCRdb's table, derived via immunoSEQ multiplex PCR, lists solely in-frame clones and lacks some. The sample includes 200,000 to 300,000 clones, roughly 80% seen only once; the top ten take under 5%. This entry is derived from a study of blood T cell repertoires in COVID-19. This receptor was taken from a man between 60 and 70 years old with acute or convalescent COVID-19. Sequencing input: peripheral blood. The V and J genes are TRBV6-5 and TRBJ1-3; D remains unclear. Here the CDR3 reads CASRASSGNTIYF. DNA for the CDR3: TGTGCCAGCAGGGCCAGCTCTGGAAACACCATATATTTT.